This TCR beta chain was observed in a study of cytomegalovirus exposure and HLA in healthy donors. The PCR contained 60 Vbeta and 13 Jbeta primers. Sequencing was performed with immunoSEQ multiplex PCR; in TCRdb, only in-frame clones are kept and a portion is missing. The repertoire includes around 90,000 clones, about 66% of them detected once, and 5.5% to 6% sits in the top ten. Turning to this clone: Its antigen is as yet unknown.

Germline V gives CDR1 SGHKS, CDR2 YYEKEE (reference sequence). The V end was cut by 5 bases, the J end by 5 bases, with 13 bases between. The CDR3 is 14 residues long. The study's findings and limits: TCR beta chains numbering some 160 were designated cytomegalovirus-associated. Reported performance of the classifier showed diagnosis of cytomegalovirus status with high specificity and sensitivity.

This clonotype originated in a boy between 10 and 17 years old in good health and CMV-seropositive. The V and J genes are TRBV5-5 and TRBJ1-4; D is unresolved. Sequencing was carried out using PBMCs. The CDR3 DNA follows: TGTGCCAGCAGTACCGGACTGGTAAATGAAAAACTGTTTTTT. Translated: CASSTGLVNEKLFF.